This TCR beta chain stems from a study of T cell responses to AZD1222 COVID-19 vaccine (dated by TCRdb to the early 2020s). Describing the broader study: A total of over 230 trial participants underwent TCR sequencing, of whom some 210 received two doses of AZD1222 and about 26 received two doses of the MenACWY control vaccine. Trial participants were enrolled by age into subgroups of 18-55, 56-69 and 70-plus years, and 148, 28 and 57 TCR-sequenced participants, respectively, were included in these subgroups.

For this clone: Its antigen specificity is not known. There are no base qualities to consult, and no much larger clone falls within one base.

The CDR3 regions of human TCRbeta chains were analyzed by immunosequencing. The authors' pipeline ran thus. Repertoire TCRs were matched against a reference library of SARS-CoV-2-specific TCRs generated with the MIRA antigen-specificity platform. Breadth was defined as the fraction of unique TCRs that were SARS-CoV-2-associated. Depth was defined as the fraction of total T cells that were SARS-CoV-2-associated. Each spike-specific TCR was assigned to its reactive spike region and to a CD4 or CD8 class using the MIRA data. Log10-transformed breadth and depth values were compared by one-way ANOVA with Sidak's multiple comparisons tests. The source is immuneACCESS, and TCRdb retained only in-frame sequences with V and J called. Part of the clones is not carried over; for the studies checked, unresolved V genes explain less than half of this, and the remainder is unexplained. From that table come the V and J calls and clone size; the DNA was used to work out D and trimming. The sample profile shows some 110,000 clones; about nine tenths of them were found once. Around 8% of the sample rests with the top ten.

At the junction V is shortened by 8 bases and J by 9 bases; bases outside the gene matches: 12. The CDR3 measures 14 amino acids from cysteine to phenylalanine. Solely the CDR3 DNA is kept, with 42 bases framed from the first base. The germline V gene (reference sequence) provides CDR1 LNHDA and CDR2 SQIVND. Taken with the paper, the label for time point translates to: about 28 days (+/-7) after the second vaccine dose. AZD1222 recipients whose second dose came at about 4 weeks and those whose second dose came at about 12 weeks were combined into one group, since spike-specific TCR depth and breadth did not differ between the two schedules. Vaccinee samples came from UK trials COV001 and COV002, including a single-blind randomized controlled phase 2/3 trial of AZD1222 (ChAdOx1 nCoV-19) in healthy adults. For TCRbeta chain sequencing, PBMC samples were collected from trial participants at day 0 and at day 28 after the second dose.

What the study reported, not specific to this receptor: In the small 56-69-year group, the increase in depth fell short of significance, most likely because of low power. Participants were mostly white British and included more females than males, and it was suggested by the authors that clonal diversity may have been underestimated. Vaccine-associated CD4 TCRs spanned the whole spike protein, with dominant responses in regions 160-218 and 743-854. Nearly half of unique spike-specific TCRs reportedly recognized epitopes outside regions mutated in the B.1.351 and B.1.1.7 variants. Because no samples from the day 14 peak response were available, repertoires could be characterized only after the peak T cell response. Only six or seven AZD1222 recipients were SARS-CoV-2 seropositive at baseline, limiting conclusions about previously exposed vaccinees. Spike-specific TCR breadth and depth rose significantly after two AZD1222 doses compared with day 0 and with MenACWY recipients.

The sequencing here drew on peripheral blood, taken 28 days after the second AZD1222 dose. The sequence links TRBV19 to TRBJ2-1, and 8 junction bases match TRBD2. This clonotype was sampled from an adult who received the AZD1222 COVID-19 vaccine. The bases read TGTGCCAGTTGCGGGACTAGGGGAAGGAGTGAGCAGTTCTTC. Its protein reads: CASCGTRGRSEQFF.